These 20 T cell receptor beta chains originate from one sample sequenced in a study of long-term antiretroviral therapy in people with HIV. Investigators performed immunoSEQ version v3.0 at survey level. Produced via immunoSEQ multiplex PCR; TCRdb's table is partial and in-frame only. Here the sample spans 30,000 to 40,000 clones, roughly four fifths being singletons. The material was unsorted PBMCs, obtained 0.3 years after starting antiretroviral therapy. The source of these receptors is a man in his late teens or twenties with HIV.

The chain employs TRBV6-1 and TRBJ1-6, with TRBD1 as a possible D gene (5 bases). The CDR3 has 13 amino acids. Germline V gene data show CDR1 as MNHNS and CDR2 as SASEGT. The germline V and J ends were trimmed by 3 bases and 5 bases, with 5 bases remaining between them. CDR3 in DNA: TGTGCCAGCAGTGACAGGGATAATTCACCCCTCCACTTT. Translating gives CASSDRDNSPLHF.

V usage is TRBV6-1 and J usage is TRBJ2-1; 7 positions agree with TRBD1. Germline lookup yields CDR1 MNHNS and CDR2 SASEGT. This CDR3 has 15 amino acids. With V trimmed by 2 bases and J by 3 bases, 4 bases remained unmatched. CDR3: CASSESAGGYNEQFF. The CDR3 DNA reads TGTGCCAGCAGTGAATCGGCAGGGGGCTACAATGAGCAGTTCTTC.

The chain joins TRBV5-1 to TRBJ2-7; 8 bases align to TRBD1. J lost 7 bases, V lost 4 bases, and 19 bases had no gene match. The V gene's germline CDR1 is SGHRS and CDR2 YFSETQ. The length of the CDR3 is 17 residues. Written as DNA, the CDR3 is TGCGCCAGCAGCCGAAATGTTGCTGGACAGGGAGCCCCAGAGCAGTACTTC. Translating gives CASSRNVAGQGAPEQYF. Filled out from reference TRBV5-1 and TRBJ2-7, the complete variable domain reads KAGVTQTPRYLIKTRGQQVTLSCSPISGHRSVSWYQQTPGQGLQFLFEYFSETQRNKGNFPGRFSGRQFSNSRSEMNVSTLELGDSALYLCASSRNVAGQGAPEQYFGPGTRLTVT.

The chain links TRBV9 to TRBJ1-1; a possible D gene is TRBD1 (6 bases). Looked up from germline, CDR1 is SGDLS and CDR2 is YYNGEE. V was cut by 2 bases and J by 1 base, with 12 bases left in between. The CDR3 is 15 residues long. Written as DNA, the CDR3 is TGTGCCAGCAGCGTGCAGGGGAATAAGAACACTGAAGCTTTCTTT. It yields the protein CASSVQGNKNTEAFF. Looking up the rest from reference TRBV9 and TRBJ1-1 gives the full variable domain: DSGVTQTPKHLITATGQRVTLRCSPRSGDLSVYWYQQSLDQGLQFLIQYYNGEERAKGNILERFSAQQFPDLHSELNLSSLELGDSALYFCASSVQGNKNTEAFFGQGTRLTVV.

A remark on this clone: The sample contains more than one DNA sequence encoding this CDR3. The rearrangement uses TRBV11-2 and TRBJ1-1; D gene ambiguous. Trimming left V 2 bases short and J 2 bases short, with 12 bases between. Germline V CDR1 and CDR2: SGHAT, FQNNGV. This CDR3 is 15 amino acids long. CDR3 in amino acids: CASSLLAGPNTEAFF. CDR3 in DNA: TGTGCCAGCAGCTTATTAGCAGGTCCAAACACTGAAGCTTTCTTT.

The J gene is TRBJ2-7, the V gene TRBV7-9; 7 nucleotides line up with TRBD2. The trim removed 2 bases at V and 2 bases at J, leaving 9 bases unmatched. Germline V CDR1 and CDR2: SEHNR, FQNEAQ (reference sequence). The CDR3 runs 16 residues. This CDR3 reads CASSLIPSGDPYEQYF. The CDR3 region has the DNA TGTGCCAGCAGCTTAATCCCGAGCGGGGATCCCTACGAGCAGTACTTC.

This sequence joins TRBV7-9 and TRBJ2-1; tentative D call: TRBD1 (6 bases). There are 12 residues in the CDR3. Germline V CDR1 and CDR2: SEHNR, FQNEAQ (reference sequence). Trimming shortened V by 4 bases and J by 7 bases, and 8 bases separated the two germline ends. Here the CDR3 DNA reads TGTGCCAGCAGCTCCACAGGGAATGAGCAGTTCTTC. Translating it yields CASSSTGNEQFF.

The chain employs TRBV7-2 and TRBJ1-1, with 7 bases that match TRBD1. This CDR3 comprises 14 residues. J lost 1 base, V lost 6 bases, and 5 bases had no gene match. The germline V gene encodes CDR1 SGHTA and CDR2 FQGNSA. The CDR3 DNA is TGTGCCAGCAGTTCACAGGGGAGGAACACTGAAGCTTTCTTT. Residues: CASSSQGRNTEAFF.

The gene calls are TRBV13 and TRBJ2-5; a weak D match, TRBD1 (6 bases). Germline values: CDR1 PRHDT, CDR2 FYEKMQ (reference sequence). CDR3 length equals 15 residues. Trimming took off 2 bases at V and 3 bases at J, with 13 bases between the two ends. The CDR3 bases are TGTGCCAGCAGCTTAATGGGCAGGGGAGAAGAGACCCAGTACTTC. Encoded protein: CASSLMGRGEETQYF.

This clone has only a few counts. The chain has TRBV7-3 and TRBJ2-1, with unresolved D. This CDR3 has 14 residues. In germline, CDR1 is SGHTA, CDR2 FQGTGA. Trimming removed 1 base at V and 6 bases at J, with 10 bases between. The CDR3 is CASSLNSGINEQFF. The DNA of the CDR3 is TGTGCCAGCAGCTTAAATTCGGGTATCAATGAGCAGTTCTTC.

J is TRBJ2-1 and V is TRBV4-3; no clear D gene. The CDR3 sequence is 19 residues long. Per germline, CDR1 LGHNA and CDR2 YSLEER. The V end was cut by 1 base, the J end by 1 base, with 20 bases between. The CDR3 is CASSQATGRAIQSYNEQFF. CDR3 coding DNA: TGCGCCAGCAGCCAAGCCACGGGTAGGGCGATTCAATCCTACAATGAGCAGTTCTTC.

About this clone itself: Because the CDR3's place on the DNA is in doubt, the DNA is left out and the CDR3 is given as listed by TCRdb. This sequence joins TRBV5-8 and TRBJ1-1. The CDR3 region is 13 residues in length, termini included. Germline-derived CDR1 and CDR2 are SGHTS and YDEGEE. This CDR3 is CASILVLNTEAFF.

This chain connects TRBV9 to TRBJ2-7; D is perhaps TRBD1 or TRBD2 (5 bases each). Trimming took off 4 bases at V and 2 bases at J, with 13 bases between the two ends. The V gene's germline CDR1 is SGDLS and CDR2 YYNGEE. CDR3 size: 14 residues. CDR3 region: CASSLGDPAYEQYF. The CDR3, as DNA: TGTGCCAGCAGCCTAGGGGACCCGGCCTACGAGCAGTACTTC.

This clone has only a few counts. The rearrangement links TRBV2 to TRBJ1-1, with D perhaps TRBD1 (5 bases). Trimming cost V 2 bases and J 0 bases, with 13 bases left between them. The CDR3 runs 16 residues. CDR1 and CDR2 (germline): SNHLY, FYNNEI. The CDR3 protein is CASSERGRMMNTEAFF. Written as DNA, the CDR3 is TGTGCCAGCAGTGAAAGGGGACGGATGATGAACACTGAAGCTTTCTTT.

The chain has TRBV18 and TRBJ1-1, with a tentative D call TRBD1 (5 bases). Trimming cost V 5 bases and J 6 bases, with 10 bases left between them. The length of the CDR3 is 12 residues. Germline-derived CDR1 and CDR2 are KGHSH and LQKENI. The chain's CDR3 is CASSSGSPEAFF. The DNA for the CDR3 is TGTGCCAGCTCATCAGGGTCACCTGAAGCTTTCTTT.

The rearrangement links TRBV10-2 to TRBJ1-3, with unresolved D. The V end lost 5 bases, the J end lost 4 bases, and 3 bases lay between the germline ends. The CDR3 has 11 residues. Germline-derived CDR1 and CDR2 are WSHSY and SAAADI. CDR3 sequence (DNA): TGCGCCAGCAGTATAGGAAACACCATATATTTT. It is translated as CASSIGNTIYF.

The V and J genes are TRBV7-9 and TRBJ2-7, with no clear D. Germline V gene lookup returns CDR1 SEHNR and CDR2 FQNEAQ (reference sequence). The CDR3 sequence is 13 residues long. The V and J ends lost 1 base and 3 bases respectively, with 7 bases between them. CDR3 in DNA: TGTGCCAGCAGCTTAGACAGTTTCTACGAGCAGTACTTC. Translated: CASSLDSFYEQYF.

The chain joins TRBV7-9 to TRBJ1-2, with 10 bases matching TRBD1. The CDR3 contains 14 residues. Germline-derived CDR1 and CDR2 are SEHNR and FQNEAQ (reference sequence). The ends lost 4 bases at V and 6 bases at J; junction bases unmatched: 5. The CDR3 spells CASSSTGGADGYTF. CDR3 nucleotide sequence: TGTGCCAGCAGCTCGACAGGGGGCGCGGATGGCTACACCTTC.

The J gene is TRBJ1-3, the V gene TRBV5-1; D might be TRBD1 (6 bases). The germline CDR1 and CDR2 sequences are SGHRS and YFSETQ. With 4 bases removed from V and 4 bases from J, the gap between germline ends came to 12 bases. This CDR3 has 14 amino acids. The CDR3 bases are TGCGCCAGCAGCCCGGGGGCTTGGGGAAACACCATATATTTT. Amino acid sequence: CASSPGAWGNTIYF.

This clone was seen a few times. This rearrangement joins TRBV27 to TRBJ2-1; D gene uncertain. The CDR3 runs to 15 residues. The germline V and J ends were trimmed by 5 bases and 8 bases, with 19 bases remaining between them. Germline V gene lookup returns CDR1 MNHEY and CDR2 SMNVEV (reference sequence). CDR3 nucleotide sequence: TGTGCCAGCAGTCGCGAAGGGCAAGCGTCAGATGAGCAGTTCTTC. Protein: CASSREGQASDEQFF.